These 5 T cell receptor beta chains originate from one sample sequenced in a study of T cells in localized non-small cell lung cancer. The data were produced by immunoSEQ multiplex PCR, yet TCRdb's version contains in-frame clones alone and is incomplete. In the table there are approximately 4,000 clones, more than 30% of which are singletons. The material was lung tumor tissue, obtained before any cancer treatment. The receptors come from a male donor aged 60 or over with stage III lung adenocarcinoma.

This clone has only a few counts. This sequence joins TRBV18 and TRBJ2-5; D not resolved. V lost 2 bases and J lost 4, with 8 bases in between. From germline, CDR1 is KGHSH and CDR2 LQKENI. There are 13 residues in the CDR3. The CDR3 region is CASSPNRGETQYF. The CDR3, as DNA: TGTGCCAGCTCACCAAATCGAGGAGAGACCCAGTACTTC.

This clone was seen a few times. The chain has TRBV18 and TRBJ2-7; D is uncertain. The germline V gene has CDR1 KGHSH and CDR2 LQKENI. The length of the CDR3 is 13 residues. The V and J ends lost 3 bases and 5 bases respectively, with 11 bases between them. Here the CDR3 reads CASSPINRNEQYF. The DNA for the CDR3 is TGTGCCAGCTCACCCATTAACCGCAACGAGCAGTACTTC.

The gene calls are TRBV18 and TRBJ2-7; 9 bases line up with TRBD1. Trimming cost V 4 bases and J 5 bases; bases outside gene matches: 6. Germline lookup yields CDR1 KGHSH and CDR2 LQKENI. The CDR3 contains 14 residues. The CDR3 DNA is TGTGCCAGCTCACGGGACAGGGACGACCACGAGCAGTACTTC. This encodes CASSRDRDDHEQYF.

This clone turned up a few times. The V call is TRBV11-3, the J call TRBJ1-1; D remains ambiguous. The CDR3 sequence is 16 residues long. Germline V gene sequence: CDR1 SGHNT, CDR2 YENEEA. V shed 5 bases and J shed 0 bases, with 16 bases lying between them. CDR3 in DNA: TGTGCCAGCAGCCCCCGGAGCAGTTTTTTGAACACTGAAGCTTTCTTT. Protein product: CASSPRSSFLNTEAFF.

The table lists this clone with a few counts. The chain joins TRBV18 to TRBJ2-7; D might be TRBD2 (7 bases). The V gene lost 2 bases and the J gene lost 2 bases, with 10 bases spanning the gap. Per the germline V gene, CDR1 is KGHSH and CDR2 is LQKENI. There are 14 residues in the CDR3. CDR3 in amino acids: CASSPTGTTYEQYF. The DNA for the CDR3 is TGTGCCAGCTCACCAACAGGGACTACCTACGAGCAGTACTTC.